The 21 T cell receptor beta chains below all came from one sample that was sequenced in a study of T cell responses to AZD1222 COVID-19 vaccine (dated by TCRdb to about 2021). To prepare the library, the immunoSEQ multiplex PCR assay was applied. TCRdb holds this immuneACCESS table with in-frame rearrangements only. Some clones are missing; in checked studies, unresolved V genes explain under half, and the rest has no known cause. This sample has 150,000 or so clones in its table, and about 87% of those were observed once. The leading ten clones occupy approximately 2.1% of the sample. According to the study, the label for this sample's time point signals: baseline before first vaccination. Material: peripheral blood, obtained on day 0 of AZD1222 vaccination. Receptor source: an adult in good health.

The V call is TRBV7-2, the J call TRBJ2-7, with D tentatively TRBD2 (5 bases). Looked up from germline, CDR1 is SGHTA and CDR2 is FQGNSA. The V end was cut by 0 bases, the J end by 1 base, with 7 bases between. CDR3 length: 14 amino acids. Here the CDR3 DNA reads TGTGCCAGCAGCTTAGCGGGAGATTCCTACGAGCAGTACTTC. The encoded protein is CASSLAGDSYEQYF.

The V gene is TRBV30, the J gene TRBJ1-5; D not certain. The V gene lost 0 bases and the J gene lost 2 bases, with 20 bases spanning the gap. The germline V gene has CDR1 GTSNPN and CDR2 SVGIG (reference sequence). The CDR3 loop spans 18 amino acids. The CDR3 DNA is TGTGCCTGGAGTGTATCAAGACTCGGCCGGGGTGGCAATCAGCCCCAGCATTTT. This codes for CAWSVSRLGRGGNQPQHF.

V and J are TRBV5-5 and TRBJ2-2; D unresolved. This CDR3 has 13 residues. V lost 2 bases to trimming and J lost 3 bases, with 5 bases between them. Germline V lookup: CDR1 SGHKS, CDR2 YYEKEE (reference sequence). As DNA, the CDR3 is TGTGCCAGCAGCTTTGTAGACACCGGGGAGCTGTTTTTT. This gives the protein CASSFVDTGELFF.

This clone occurred once. The chain employs TRBV15 and TRBJ1-5; maybe TRBD1 (6 bases). Germline-derived CDR1 and CDR2 are LNHNV and YYDKDF (reference sequence). This CDR3 is 13 amino acids long. V dropped 9 bases and J dropped 7 bases, with 16 bases sitting between them. The DNA for the CDR3 is TGTGCCACTTCTACAGGGAGTAGGCAGCCCCAGCATTTT. It is translated as CATSTGSRQPQHF. The full variable domain, in which reference TRBV15 and TRBJ1-5 provide the parts outside the CDR3, is DAMVIQNPRYQVTQFGKPVTLSCSQTLNHNVMYWYQQKSSQAPKLLFHYYDKDFNNEADTPDNFQSRRPNTSFCFLDIRSPGLGDTAMYLCATSTGSRQPQHFGDGTRLSIL.

The genes are TRBV24-1 and TRBJ2-1, with 11 bases that match TRBD2. Looked up from germline, CDR1 is KGHDR and CDR2 is SFDVKD. Trimming cost V 4 bases and J 9 bases; bases outside gene matches: 10. The CDR3 is 16 amino acids. The CDR3 DNA reads TGTGCCACCAGTGAACCGGGACTAGCGGTGGAGGGTGAGCAGTTCTTC. It is translated as CATSEPGLAVEGEQFF.

This chain uses TRBV14 with TRBJ1-4; D is uncertain. The V and J ends lost 4 bases and 10 bases respectively, with 10 bases between them. The CDR3 spans 12 residues. CDR1 and CDR2 (germline): SGHDN, FVKESK. The CDR3 is CASSLRIGKLFF. CDR3 DNA: TGTGCCAGCAGCCTGCGAATTGGAAAACTGTTTTTT.

The V and J genes are TRBV7-3 and TRBJ2-1; D possibly matches TRBD1 or TRBD2 (5 bases each). Germline assignment: CDR1 SGHTA and CDR2 FQGTGA. This CDR3 is built from 18 residues. V lost 4 bases, J lost 0 bases, and 19 bases lay in between. CDR3: CASSSTPPGPSSYNEQFF. CDR3 DNA: TGTGCCAGCAGCTCTACCCCTCCGGGACCCAGCTCCTACAATGAGCAGTTCTTC.

This rearrangement joins TRBV4-3 to TRBJ2-7; perhaps TRBD1 as D (5 bases). CDR1 LGHNA and CDR2 YSLEER come from the germline V gene. The CDR3 contains 17 residues. V gave up 0 bases and J gave up 0 bases, with 15 bases separating them. Here the CDR3 reads CASSQEVIKDTSYEQYF. CDR3 sequence (DNA): TGCGCCAGCAGCCAAGAGGTAATTAAGGACACCTCCTACGAGCAGTACTTC.

This chain connects TRBV5-8 to TRBJ2-7, with 8 bases lining up with TRBD1. The CDR3 length is 15 residues. Germline CDR1 and CDR2: SGHTS and YDEGEE. J lost 5 bases, V lost 0 bases, and 7 bases had no gene match. The CDR3 coding sequence is TGTGCCAGCAGCTTGGGTGGTCAGGGGGCCCACGAGCAGTACTTC. Translated, it gives CASSLGGQGAHEQYF.

The rearrangement uses TRBV11-2 and TRBJ2-1, with D hard to call. The CDR3 is 12 amino acids. CDR1 SGHAT and CDR2 FQNNGV come from the germline V gene. Deletions cut 5 bases from V and 3 bases from J, with 5 bases between. The CDR3 DNA is TGTGCCAGCAGCCTGCGCTACAATGAGCAGTTCTTC. It specifies CASSLRYNEQFF.

V and J are TRBV3-1 (or the pseudogene TRBV3-2) and TRBJ2-1, with 7 positions matching TRBD2. The ends lost 1 base at V and 3 bases at J; junction bases unmatched: 6. Germline V gene sequence: CDR1 LGHDT, CDR2 YNNKEL (reference sequence). The CDR3 extends over 16 amino acids. The CDR3 region is CASSQGASGFYNEQFF. CDR3 in DNA: TGTGCCAGCAGCCAAGGCGCTAGCGGTTTCTACAATGAGCAGTTCTTC.

This sequence joins TRBV7-9 and TRBJ2-2; TRBD1 is a possible D gene (5 bases). Looked up from germline, CDR1 is SEHNR and CDR2 is FQNEAQ (reference sequence). The CDR3 totals 13 residues. Trimming took off 6 bases at V and 2 bases at J, with 7 bases between the two ends. The CDR3 loop reads CASRTDNTGELFF. CDR3 coding DNA: TGTGCCAGCAGGACAGATAACACCGGGGAGCTGTTTTTT. Using reference TRBV7-9 and TRBJ2-2 for the parts outside the CDR3, the full variable domain is DTGVSQNPRHKITKRGQNVTFRCDPISEHNRLYWYRQTLGQGPEFLTYFQNEAQLEKSRLLSDRFSAERPKGSFSTLEIQRTEQGDSAMYLCASRTDNTGELFFGEGSRLTVL.

This clone was picked up one time. The chain links TRBV9 to TRBJ2-1, with 9 positions matching TRBD1. CDR3 length equals 16 residues. The V gene end was trimmed by 4 bases and the J gene end by 6 bases; junction bases not matched to a gene: 11. The V gene's germline CDR1 is SGDLS and CDR2 YYNGEE. The chain's CDR3 is CASSLTPGQGSNEQFF. DNA for the CDR3: TGTGCCAGCAGCCTAACGCCGGGACAGGGTTCCAATGAGCAGTTCTTC.

The chain has TRBV6-4 and TRBJ2-2, with D possibly matching TRBD2 (6 bases). Germline CDR1 is MRHNA and CDR2 is SNTAGT. The CDR3 length is 16 residues. The V gene lost 3 bases and the J gene lost 3 bases, with 14 bases spanning the gap. As DNA, the CDR3 is TGTGCCAGCAGTGATTGGGACTCCGTTCACACCGGGGAGCTGTTTTTT. Amino acids: CASSDWDSVHTGELFF.

The CDR3 loop reads CASSIVSGNSPLHF. CDR3 DNA: TGTGCCAGTAGTATAGTGTCGGGAAATTCACCCCTCCACTTT. The chain uses TRBV19 and TRBJ1-6; no reliable D call. V shed 1 base and J shed 7 bases, with 8 bases lying between them. Germline V gene lookup returns CDR1 LNHDA and CDR2 SQIVND (reference sequence). This CDR3 region has 14 residues.

This clone appeared a single time. This chain connects TRBV15 to TRBJ1-3, with D uncertain. CDR1 LNHNV and CDR2 YYDKDF come from the germline V gene (reference sequence). The CDR3 is 16 residues long. With 5 bases removed from V and 0 bases from J, the gap between germline ends came to 14 bases. The CDR3, as DNA: TGTGCCACCAGCCGAGCCAATTCGGGCTCTGGAAACACCATATATTTT. Amino acid sequence: CATSRANSGSGNTIYF.

Of note for this clone: The same CDR3 arises from other DNA sequences in this sample as well. This chain links TRBV20-1 with TRBJ1-2, with D hard to call. CDR3 length: 11 amino acids. V was shortened by 6 bases and J by 8 bases, with 13 bases between the two germline ends. Germline CDR1 reads DFQATT; CDR2 reads SNEGSKA (reference sequence). This chain's CDR3 is CSARDSYGYTF. DNA for the CDR3: TGCAGTGCGAGGGATAGCTACGGCTACACCTTC.

This clone was recorded once. The genes are TRBV7-3 and TRBJ2-1; D possibly corresponds to TRBD1 (6 bases). Germline V lookup: CDR1 SGHTA, CDR2 FQGTGA. The V and J ends lost 5 bases and 3 bases respectively, with 14 bases between them. The CDR3 has 15 residues. The CDR3 DNA reads TGTGCCAGCAGCGCACAGGGACCGAACTACAATGAGCAGTTCTTC. This encodes CASSAQGPNYNEQFF.

The rearrangement links TRBV19 to TRBJ2-2; 9 positions match TRBD2. J gave up 5 bases and V 6 bases, and 4 bases lay outside the gene matches. The germline gives CDR1 LNHDA, CDR2 SQIVND (reference sequence). The CDR3 has 14 amino acids. This chain's CDR3 is CASRGAGGTGELFF. In nucleotides, the CDR3 is TGTGCCAGTAGGGGAGCGGGAGGTACCGGGGAGCTGTTTTTT.

This clone was detected only a few times. The CDR3: CASSSNSPLHF. The CDR3 nucleotides are TGTGCCAGCAGTTCCAATTCACCCCTCCACTTT. The rearrangement uses TRBV28 and TRBJ1-6; D ambiguous. V gave up 4 bases and J gave up 7 bases, with 2 bases separating them. The germline V gene encodes CDR1 MDHEN and CDR2 SYDVKM. The CDR3 has 11 residues.

The chain combines TRBV6-5 with TRBJ1-6, with 12 bases identical to TRBD1. Germline values: CDR1 MNHEY, CDR2 SVGAGI. The CDR3 spans 16 residues. V lost 3 bases, J lost 9 bases, and 6 bases stayed unmatched. In nucleotides, the CDR3 is TGTGCCAGCAGTTATCGGGACAGGGGGCCCGGTTCACCCCTCCACTTT. Encoded protein: CASSYRDRGPGSPLHF.